This T cell receptor (beta chain) stems from a study of T cell responses to AZD1222 COVID-19 vaccine. Profiled with immunoSEQ multiplex PCR; TCRdb holds only in-frame clones, not every one. In the table there are some 100,000 clones, approximately 87% of which are singletons. This clone has a handful of counts. The TCR was taken from an adult in good health. Source: peripheral blood, taken on day 0 of AZD1222 vaccination.

CDR3 loop: CASLRAEATEAFF. The CDR3 bases are TGTGCCAGTCTCCGGGCAGAGGCGACTGAAGCTTTCTTT. The genes are TRBV2 and TRBJ1-1; D gene ambiguous. The germline V gene encodes CDR1 SNHLY and CDR2 FYNNEI. This CDR3 spans 13 amino acids. The V end lost 9 bases, the J end lost 5 bases, and 16 bases lay between the germline ends.